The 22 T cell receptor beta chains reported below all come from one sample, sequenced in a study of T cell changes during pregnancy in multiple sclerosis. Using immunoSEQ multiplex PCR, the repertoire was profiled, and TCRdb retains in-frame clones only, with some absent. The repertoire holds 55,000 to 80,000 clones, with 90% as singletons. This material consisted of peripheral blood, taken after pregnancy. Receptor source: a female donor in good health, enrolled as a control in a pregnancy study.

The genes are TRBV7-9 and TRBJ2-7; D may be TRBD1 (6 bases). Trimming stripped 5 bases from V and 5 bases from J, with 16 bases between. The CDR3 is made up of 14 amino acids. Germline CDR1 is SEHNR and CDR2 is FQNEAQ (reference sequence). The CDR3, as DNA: TGTGCCAGCAGCCTGGGCTCGCCAGGGGACGAGCAGTACTTC. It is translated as CASSLGSPGDEQYF.

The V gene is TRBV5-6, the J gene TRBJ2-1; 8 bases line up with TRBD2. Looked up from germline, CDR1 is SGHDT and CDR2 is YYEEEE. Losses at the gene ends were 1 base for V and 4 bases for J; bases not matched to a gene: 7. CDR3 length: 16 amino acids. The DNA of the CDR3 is TGTGCCAGCAGCTTGATTAGACTAGCGCTGTACAATGAGCAGTTCTTC. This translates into CASSLIRLALYNEQFF.

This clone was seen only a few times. The CDR3 coding sequence is TGTGCCAGCAGCGGGGCAGGGGAGATTGGCTACACCTTC. Its protein is CASSGAGEIGYTF. The chain carries TRBV7-9 and TRBJ1-2; D is perhaps TRBD1 (6 bases). Trimming stripped 5 bases from V and 7 bases from J, with 14 bases between. The length of the CDR3 is 13 residues. CDR1 is SEHNR and CDR2 is FQNEAQ in the germline V gene (reference sequence).

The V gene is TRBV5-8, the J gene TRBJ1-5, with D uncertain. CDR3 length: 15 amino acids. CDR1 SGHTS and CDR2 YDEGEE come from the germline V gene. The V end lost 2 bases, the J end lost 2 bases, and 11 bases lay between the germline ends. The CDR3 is CASSFLGYGNQPQHF. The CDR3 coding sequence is TGTGCCAGCAGCTTTCTCGGGTATGGCAATCAGCCCCAGCATTTT.

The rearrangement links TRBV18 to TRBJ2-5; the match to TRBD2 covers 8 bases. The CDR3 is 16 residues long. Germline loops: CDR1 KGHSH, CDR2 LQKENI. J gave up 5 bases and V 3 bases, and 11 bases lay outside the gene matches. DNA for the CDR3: TGTGCCAGCTCACCTCTAGCGGGCACCGGAGGGGAGACCCAGTACTTC. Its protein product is CASSPLAGTGGETQYF.

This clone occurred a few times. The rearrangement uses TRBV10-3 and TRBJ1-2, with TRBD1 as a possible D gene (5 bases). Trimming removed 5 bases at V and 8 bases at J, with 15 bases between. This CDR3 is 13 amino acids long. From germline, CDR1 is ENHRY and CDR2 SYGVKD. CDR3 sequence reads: CAISTPTEAGYTF. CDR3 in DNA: TGTGCCATCAGTACCCCGACAGAAGCCGGCTACACCTTC.

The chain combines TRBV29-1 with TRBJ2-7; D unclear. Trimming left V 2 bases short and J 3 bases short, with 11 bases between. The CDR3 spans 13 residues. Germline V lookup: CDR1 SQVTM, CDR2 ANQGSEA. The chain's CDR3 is CSVESSSGYEQYF. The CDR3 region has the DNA TGCAGCGTTGAAAGTAGCTCCGGCTACGAGCAGTACTTC.

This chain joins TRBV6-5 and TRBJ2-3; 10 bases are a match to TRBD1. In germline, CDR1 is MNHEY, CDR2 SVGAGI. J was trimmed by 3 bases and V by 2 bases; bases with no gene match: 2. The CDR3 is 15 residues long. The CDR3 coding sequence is TGTGCCAGCAGTTACCTGGGACAGGGGACAGATACGCAGTATTTT. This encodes CASSYLGQGTDTQYF.

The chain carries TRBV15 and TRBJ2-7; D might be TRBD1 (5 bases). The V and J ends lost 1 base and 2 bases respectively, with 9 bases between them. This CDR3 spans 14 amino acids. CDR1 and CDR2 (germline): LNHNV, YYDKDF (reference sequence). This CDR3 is CATSRVAGTYEQYF. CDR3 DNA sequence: TGTGCCACCAGCAGAGTAGCAGGGACCTACGAGCAGTACTTC.

CDR3 loop: CASSQGLAGGLSYEQYF. The CDR3 nucleotides read TGTGCCAGCAGCCAGGGACTAGCGGGGGGCCTCTCCTACGAGCAGTACTTC. This chain links TRBV7-2 with TRBJ2-7; 15 positions match TRBD2. The CDR3 covers 17 residues. Germline loops: CDR1 SGHTA, CDR2 FQGNSA. V was pared by 5 bases and J by 0 bases, with 5 bases of the junction left unmatched. The full variable domain, its missing parts supplied by reference TRBV7-2 and TRBJ2-7, is GAGVSQSPSNKVTEKGKDVELRCDPISGHTALYWYRQSLGQGLEFLIYFQGNSAPDKSGLPSDRFSAERTGGSVSTLTIQRTQQEDSAVYLCASSQGLAGGLSYEQYFGPGTRLTVT.

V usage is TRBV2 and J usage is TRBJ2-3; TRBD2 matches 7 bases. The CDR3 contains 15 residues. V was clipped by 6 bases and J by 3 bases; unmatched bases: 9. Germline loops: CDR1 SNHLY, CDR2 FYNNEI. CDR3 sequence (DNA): TGTGCCAGCAGCCTGCGGGCGGGGGAGACAGATACGCAGTATTTT. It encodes CASSLRAGETDTQYF.

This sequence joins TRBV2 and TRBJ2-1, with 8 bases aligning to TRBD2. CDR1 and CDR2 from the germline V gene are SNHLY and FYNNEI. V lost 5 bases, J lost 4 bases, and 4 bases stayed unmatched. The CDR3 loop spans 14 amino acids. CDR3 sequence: CASSTSGLYNEQFF. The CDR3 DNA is TGTGCCAGCAGTACTAGCGGTCTTTACAATGAGCAGTTCTTC. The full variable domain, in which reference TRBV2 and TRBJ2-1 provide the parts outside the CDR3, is EPEVTQTPSHQVTQMGQEVILRCVPISNHLYFYWYRQILGQKVEFLVSFYNNEISEKSEIFDDQFSVERPDGSNFTLKIRSTKLEDSAMYFCASSTSGLYNEQFFGPGTRLTVL.

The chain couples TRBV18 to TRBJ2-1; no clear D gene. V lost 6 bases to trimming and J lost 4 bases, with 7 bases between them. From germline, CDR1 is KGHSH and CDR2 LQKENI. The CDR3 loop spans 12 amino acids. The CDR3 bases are TGTGCCAGCTCTAGCCAGTACAATGAGCAGTTCTTC. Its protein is CASSSQYNEQFF. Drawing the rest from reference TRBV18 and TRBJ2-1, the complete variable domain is NAGVMQNPRHLVRRRGQEARLRCSPMKGHSHVYWYRQLPEEGLKFMVYLQKENIIDESGMPKERFSAEFPKEGPSILRIQQVVRGDSAAYFCASSSQYNEQFFGPGTRLTVL.

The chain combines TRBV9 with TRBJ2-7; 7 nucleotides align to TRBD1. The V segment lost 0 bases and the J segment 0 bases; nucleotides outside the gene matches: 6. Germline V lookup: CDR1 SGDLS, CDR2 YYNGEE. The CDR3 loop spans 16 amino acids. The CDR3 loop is CASSVGGTASSYEQYF. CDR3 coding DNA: TGTGCCAGCAGCGTAGGGGGGACAGCAAGCTCCTACGAGCAGTACTTC.

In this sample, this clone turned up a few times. CDR3 bases: TGTGCCAGCAGCCCCATGGGCGCGCCTGGAAACACCATATATTTT. It yields the protein CASSPMGAPGNTIYF. The J gene is TRBJ1-3, the V gene TRBV5-4; D is unclear. CDR1 is SGHNT, CDR2 YYREEE, per germline (reference sequence). The CDR3 spans 15 residues. Trimming shortened V by 4 bases and J by 2 bases, and 13 bases separated the two germline ends.

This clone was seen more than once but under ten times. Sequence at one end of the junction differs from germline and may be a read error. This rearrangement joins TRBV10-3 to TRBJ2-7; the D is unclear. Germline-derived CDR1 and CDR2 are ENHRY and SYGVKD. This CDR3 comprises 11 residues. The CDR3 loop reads CAISVEMELYF. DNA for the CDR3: TGTGCCATCAGCGTCGAAATGGAGCTGTACTTC.

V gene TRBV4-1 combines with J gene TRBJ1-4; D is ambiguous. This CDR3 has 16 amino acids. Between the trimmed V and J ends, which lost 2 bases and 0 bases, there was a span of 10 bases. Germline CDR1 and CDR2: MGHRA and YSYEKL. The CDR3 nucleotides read TGCGCCAGCAGCCAATGGGCCGACGCAACTAATGAAAAACTGTTTTTT. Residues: CASSQWADATNEKLFF.

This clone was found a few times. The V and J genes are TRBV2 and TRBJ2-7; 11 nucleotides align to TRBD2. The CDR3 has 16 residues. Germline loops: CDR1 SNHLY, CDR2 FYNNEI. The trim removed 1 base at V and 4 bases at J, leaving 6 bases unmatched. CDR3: CASSEVRGTSGYEQYF. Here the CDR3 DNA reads TGTGCCAGCAGTGAAGTTAGGGGGACTAGCGGATACGAGCAGTACTTC.

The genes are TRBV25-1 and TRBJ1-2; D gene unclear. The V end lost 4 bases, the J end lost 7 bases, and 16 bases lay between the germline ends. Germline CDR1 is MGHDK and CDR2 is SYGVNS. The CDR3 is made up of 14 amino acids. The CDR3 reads CASSVSSFEGGYTF. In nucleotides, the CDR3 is TGTGCCAGCAGTGTCTCTAGTTTCGAAGGTGGCTACACCTTC.

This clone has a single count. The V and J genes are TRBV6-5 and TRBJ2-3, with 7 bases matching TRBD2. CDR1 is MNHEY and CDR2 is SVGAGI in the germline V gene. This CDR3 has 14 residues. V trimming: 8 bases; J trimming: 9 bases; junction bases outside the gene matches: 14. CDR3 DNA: TGTGCCAGCGGGGAGGGAACGCGGGGTAAGACGCAGTATTTT. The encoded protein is CASGEGTRGKTQYF.

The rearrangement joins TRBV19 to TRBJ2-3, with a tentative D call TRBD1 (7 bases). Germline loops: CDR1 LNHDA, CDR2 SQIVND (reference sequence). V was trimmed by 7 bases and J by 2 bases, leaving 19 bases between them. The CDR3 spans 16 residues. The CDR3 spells CASTYMGGQTTDTQYF. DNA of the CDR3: TGTGCCAGTACTTACATGGGGGGACAGACCACAGATACGCAGTATTTT.

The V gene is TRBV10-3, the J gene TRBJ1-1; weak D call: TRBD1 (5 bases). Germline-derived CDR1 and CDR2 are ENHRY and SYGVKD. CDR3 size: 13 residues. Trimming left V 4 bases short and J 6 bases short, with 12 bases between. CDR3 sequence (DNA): TGTGCCATCAGTGGGGGGGACGGCCCTGAAGCTTTCTTT. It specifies CAISGGDGPEAFF.